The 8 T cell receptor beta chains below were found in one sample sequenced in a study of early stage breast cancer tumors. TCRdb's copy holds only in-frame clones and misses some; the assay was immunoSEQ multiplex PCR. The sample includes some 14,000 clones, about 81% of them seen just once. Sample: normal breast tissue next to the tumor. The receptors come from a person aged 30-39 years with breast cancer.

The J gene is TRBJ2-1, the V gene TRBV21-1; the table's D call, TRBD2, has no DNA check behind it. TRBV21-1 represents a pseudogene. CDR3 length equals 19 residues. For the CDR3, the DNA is TGTGCCAGCAGCAAATCCGCAGCGGGCCCAAGCTCCCCCTACAATGAGCAGTTCTTC. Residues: CASSKSAAGPSSPYNEQFF.

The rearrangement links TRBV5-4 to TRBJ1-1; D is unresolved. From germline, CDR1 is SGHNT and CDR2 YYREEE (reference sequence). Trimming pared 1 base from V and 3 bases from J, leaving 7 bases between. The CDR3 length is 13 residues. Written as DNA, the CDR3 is TGTGCCAGCAGCTTGAGCGGGGACACTGAAGCTTTCTTT. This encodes CASSLSGDTEAFF. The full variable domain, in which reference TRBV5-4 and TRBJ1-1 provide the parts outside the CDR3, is ETGVTQSPTHLIKTRGQQVTLRCSSQSGHNTVSWYQQALGQGPQFIFQYYREEENGRGNFPPRFSGLQFPNYSSELNVNALELDDSALYLCASSLSGDTEAFFGQGTRLTVV.

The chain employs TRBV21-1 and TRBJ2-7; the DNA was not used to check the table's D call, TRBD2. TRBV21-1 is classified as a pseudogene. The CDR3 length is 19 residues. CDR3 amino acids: CASRPFCGAASPRGDEQYF. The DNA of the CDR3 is TGTGCCAGCAGACCCTTCTGTGGGGCAGCAAGCCCGCGGGGTGACGAGCAGTACTTC.

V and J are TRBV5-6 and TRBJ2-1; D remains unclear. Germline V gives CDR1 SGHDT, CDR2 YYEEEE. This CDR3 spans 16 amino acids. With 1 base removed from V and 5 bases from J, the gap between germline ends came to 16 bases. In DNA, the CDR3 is TGTGCCAGCAGCTTGTTATCCAGTCGGTGGAACAATGAGCAGTTCTTC. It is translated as CASSLLSSRWNNEQFF.

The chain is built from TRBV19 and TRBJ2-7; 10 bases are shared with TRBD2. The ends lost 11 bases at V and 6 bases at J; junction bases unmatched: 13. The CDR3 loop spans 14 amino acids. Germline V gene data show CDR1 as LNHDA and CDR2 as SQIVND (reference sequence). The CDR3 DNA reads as TGTGCCTCATTAGCGGGAGGATCCACGGGCGAGCAGTACTTC. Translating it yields CASLAGGSTGEQYF.

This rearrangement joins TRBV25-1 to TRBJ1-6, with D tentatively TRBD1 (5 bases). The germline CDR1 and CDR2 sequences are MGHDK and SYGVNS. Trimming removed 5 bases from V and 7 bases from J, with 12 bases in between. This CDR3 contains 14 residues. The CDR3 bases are TGTGCCAGCAGTCTCGGGACGGGGAATTCACCCCTCCACTTT. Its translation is CASSLGTGNSPLHF.

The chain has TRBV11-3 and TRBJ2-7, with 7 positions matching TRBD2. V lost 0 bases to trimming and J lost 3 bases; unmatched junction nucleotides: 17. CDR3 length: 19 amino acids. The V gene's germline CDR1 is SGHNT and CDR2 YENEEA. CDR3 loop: CASSLERTRGHLLIYEQYF. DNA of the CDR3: TGTGCCAGCAGCTTAGAGCGGACTAGGGGCCACCTGCTAATCTACGAGCAGTACTTC.

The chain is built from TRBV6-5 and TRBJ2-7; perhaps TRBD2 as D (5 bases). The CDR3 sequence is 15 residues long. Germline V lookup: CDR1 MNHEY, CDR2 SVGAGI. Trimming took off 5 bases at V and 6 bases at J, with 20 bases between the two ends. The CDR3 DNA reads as TGTGCCAGCAGTGGGTCCTCGTTTCGGGGTATCGAGCAGTACTTC. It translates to CASSGSSFRGIEQYF.